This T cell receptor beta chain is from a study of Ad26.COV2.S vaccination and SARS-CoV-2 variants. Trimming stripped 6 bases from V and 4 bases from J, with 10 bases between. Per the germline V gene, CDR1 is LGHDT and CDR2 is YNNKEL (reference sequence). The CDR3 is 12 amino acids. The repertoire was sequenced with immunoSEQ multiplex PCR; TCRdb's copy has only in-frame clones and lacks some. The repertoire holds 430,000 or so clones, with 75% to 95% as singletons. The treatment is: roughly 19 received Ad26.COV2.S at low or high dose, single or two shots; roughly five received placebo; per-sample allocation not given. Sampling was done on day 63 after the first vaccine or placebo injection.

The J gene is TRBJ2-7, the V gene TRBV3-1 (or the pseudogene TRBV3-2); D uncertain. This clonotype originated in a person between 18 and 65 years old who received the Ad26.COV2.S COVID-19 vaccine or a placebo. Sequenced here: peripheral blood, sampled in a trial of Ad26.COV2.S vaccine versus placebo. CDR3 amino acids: CASSLDLYEQYF. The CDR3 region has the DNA TGTGCCAGCAGTCTAGACTTGTACGAGCAGTACTTC.